Each of the 14 T cell receptor beta chains below was sequenced from the same sample in a study of human T cells and chemical hapten exposure. Specified time point: patch test 1, 2 weeks after DPC sensitization. Indicated treatment: therapeutic diphenylcyclopropenone sensitization with weekly scalp DPC. TCRdb itself ran the RACE reads through MiXCR, one entry per CDR3 protein. The repertoire consists of roughly 70,000 distinct CDR3 sequences, with 32% occurring once and the leading ten covering roughly 10%. The input for sequencing was whole blood, taken in connection with sensitization to the hapten diphenylcyclopropenone (DPC). These receptors came from a man aged 35 to 55 with alopecia areata. Some clones in this sample may be carry-over from other donors' samples.

CDR3 bases: TGTGCCAGCCCCCCGGCGGTTGGAACGGCGGGAAACACCATATATTTT. Amino acids: CASPPAVGTAGNTIYF. The genes are TRBV12-3 or TRBV12-4 and TRBJ1-3; D remains ambiguous. The CDR3 length is 16 residues. V lost 8 bases to trimming and J lost 4 bases, with 21 bases between them.

This clonotype was seen a handful of times. This rearrangement joins TRBV6-6 to TRBJ1-1; D unresolved. Trimming stripped 7 bases from V and 5 bases from J, with 20 bases between. This CDR3 contains 15 residues. Germline CDR1 MNHNY, CDR2 SVGAGI (reference sequence). The CDR3 DNA reads TGTGCCAGCACCCACGGCGGCAAGAGCGGGACTGAAGCTTTCTTT. This sequence encodes CASTHGGKSGTEAFF.

V is TRBV7-6 and J is TRBJ2-3; no reliable D call. Germline assignment: CDR1 SGHVS and CDR2 FNYEAQ. The CDR3 has 12 amino acids. V shed 5 bases and J shed 3 bases, with 6 bases lying between them. CDR3 in DNA: TGTGCCAGCAGCGGCCAAACAGATACGCAGTATTTT. Amino acid sequence: CASSGQTDTQYF.

This clonotype has more than one count but fewer than ten. V and J are TRBV24-1 and TRBJ2-2; tentatively, D is TRBD2 (5 bases). The CDR3 runs 15 residues. CDR1 and CDR2 from the germline V gene are KGHDR and SFDVKD. V was cut by 3 bases and J by 0 bases, with 7 bases left in between. CDR3 DNA sequence: TGTGCCACCAGTGATATTAGCGCGAACACCGGGGAGCTGTTTTTT. Translated, it gives CATSDISANTGELFF.

The chain uses TRBV5-5 and TRBJ2-7, with unresolved D. Trimming cost V 0 bases and J 2 bases, with 9 bases left between them. The CDR3 length is 14 residues. Germline lookup yields CDR1 SGHKS and CDR2 YYEKEE (reference sequence). Written as DNA, the CDR3 is TGTGCCAGCAGCTTGGCGCCGACACCCTACGAGCAGTACTTC. Translated: CASSLAPTPYEQYF.

This clonotype was seen a handful of times. The chain combines TRBV27 with TRBJ2-7, with D maybe TRBD1 (6 bases). V lost 0 bases, J lost 2 bases, and 8 bases lay in between. The CDR3 extends over 14 amino acids. Per germline, CDR1 MNHEY and CDR2 SMNVEV (reference sequence). CDR3 region: CASSLSGQTYEQYF. Here the CDR3 DNA reads TGTGCCAGCAGTTTATCGGGACAAACCTACGAGCAGTACTTC.

This clonotype was seen only a few times. The gene calls are TRBV4-1 and TRBJ2-7; 7 positions agree with TRBD1. In germline, CDR1 is MGHRA, CDR2 YSYEKL. CDR3 size: 13 residues. V lost 5 bases and J lost 2; bases outside the gene matches: 3. As DNA, the CDR3 is TGCGCCAGCAGCTTCGACAGGGCCTACGAGCAGTACTTC. This encodes CASSFDRAYEQYF.

This clonotype was seen many times. The genes are TRBV11-2 and TRBJ2-3; no reliable D call. The CDR3 runs 16 residues. Germline V gene sequence: CDR1 SGHAT, CDR2 FQNNGV. Trimming left V 4 bases short and J 4 bases short, with 18 bases between. The CDR3 coding sequence is TGTGCCAGCAGCTCCCTATCCTGGGCGAGATCAGATACGCAGTATTTT. This codes for CASSSLSWARSDTQYF.

This chain joins TRBV7-2 and TRBJ2-7; a weak D match, TRBD2 (5 bases). This CDR3 is 15 amino acids long. With 1 base removed from V and 1 base from J, the gap between germline ends came to 11 bases. Germline V gene sequence: CDR1 SGHTA, CDR2 FQGNSA. The chain's CDR3 is CASSLGGLLSYEQYF. CDR3 bases: TGTGCCAGCAGCTTAGGTGGACTCCTGTCCTACGAGCAGTACTTC.

The rearrangement joins TRBV11-2 to TRBJ2-1; TRBD2 matches at 10 bases. V lost 2 bases, J lost 7 bases, and 2 bases stayed unmatched. This CDR3 is built from 14 residues. CDR1 is SGHAT and CDR2 is FQNNGV in the germline V gene. The CDR3 is CASSLRTSGNEQFF. In DNA form, the CDR3 reads TGTGCCAGCAGCTTAAGGACTAGCGGTAATGAGCAGTTCTTC. Drawing the rest from reference TRBV11-2 and TRBJ2-1, the complete variable domain is EAGVAQSPRYKIIEKRQSVAFWCNPISGHATLYWYQQILGQGPKLLIQFQNNGVVDDSQLPKDRFSAERLKGVDSTLKIQPAKLEDSAVYLCASSLRTSGNEQFFGPGTRLTVL.

This clonotype came up a few times. The V and J genes are TRBV4-3 and TRBJ1-2, with D maybe TRBD1 (6 bases). The CDR3 length is 15 residues. Trimming stripped 4 bases from V and 8 bases from J, with 20 bases between. The germline CDR1 and CDR2 sequences are LGHNA and YSLEER. The CDR3 reads CASSPSGRGNGGYTF. CDR3 bases: TGCGCCAGCAGCCCTTCCGGAAGGGGGAATGGGGGCTACACCTTC.

The chain combines TRBV30 with TRBJ1-4; perhaps TRBD1 as D (5 bases). Germline V gives CDR1 GTSNPN, CDR2 SVGIG (reference sequence). Trimming removed 1 base at V and 5 bases at J, with 8 bases between. This CDR3 has 13 amino acids. CDR3 amino acids: CAWSGGINEKLFF. The CDR3 bases are TGTGCCTGGAGTGGGGGGATCAATGAAAAACTGTTTTTT.

The chain is built from TRBV20-1 and TRBJ2-1; TRBD2 aligns across 7 bases. This CDR3 is built from 16 residues. With V trimmed by 3 bases and J by 4 bases, 12 bases remained unmatched. Germline-derived CDR1 and CDR2 are DFQATT and SNEGSKA (reference sequence). This CDR3 is CSASPLASGEYNEQFF. The CDR3, as DNA: TGCAGTGCTAGTCCCCTCGCTAGCGGAGAGTACAATGAGCAGTTCTTC.

This sequence joins TRBV5-4 and TRBJ2-3, with 16 bases identical to TRBD2. Germline V lookup: CDR1 SGHNT, CDR2 YYREEE (reference sequence). The CDR3 has 15 amino acids. Trimming cost V 3 bases and J 6 bases; bases outside gene matches: 1. The CDR3 DNA sequence: TGTGCCAGCAGCTCGGGACTAGCGGGAGGGGATACGCAGTATTTT. This translates into CASSSGLAGGDTQYF.